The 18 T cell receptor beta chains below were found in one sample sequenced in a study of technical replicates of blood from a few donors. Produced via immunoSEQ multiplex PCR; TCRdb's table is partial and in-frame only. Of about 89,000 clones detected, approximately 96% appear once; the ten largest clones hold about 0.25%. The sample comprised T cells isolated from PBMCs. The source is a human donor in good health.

The CDR3 coding sequence is TGTGCCAGCAGCCCCAGGGGAGCCACAGATACGCAGTATTTT. Amino acid sequence: CASSPRGATDTQYF. The chain has TRBV11-3 and TRBJ2-3, with D tentatively TRBD1 (6 bases). The germline gives CDR1 SGHNT, CDR2 YENEEA. V dropped 5 bases and J dropped 2 bases, with 11 bases sitting between them. The CDR3 is 14 residues long.

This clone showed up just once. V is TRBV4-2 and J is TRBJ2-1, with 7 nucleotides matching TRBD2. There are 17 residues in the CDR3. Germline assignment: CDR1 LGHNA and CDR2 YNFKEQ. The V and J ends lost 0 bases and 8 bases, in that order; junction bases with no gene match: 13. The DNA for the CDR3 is TGTGCCAGCAGCCAAGAAGATGCTAGCGGCCTCCGGGATGAGCAGTTCTTC. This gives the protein CASSQEDASGLRDEQFF.

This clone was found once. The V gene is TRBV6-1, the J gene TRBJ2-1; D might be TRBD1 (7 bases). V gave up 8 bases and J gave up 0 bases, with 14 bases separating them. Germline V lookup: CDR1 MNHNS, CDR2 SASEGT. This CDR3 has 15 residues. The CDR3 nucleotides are TGTGCCAGCGAGACAGGGACTTTCTCCTACAATGAGCAGTTCTTC. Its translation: CASETGTFSYNEQFF.

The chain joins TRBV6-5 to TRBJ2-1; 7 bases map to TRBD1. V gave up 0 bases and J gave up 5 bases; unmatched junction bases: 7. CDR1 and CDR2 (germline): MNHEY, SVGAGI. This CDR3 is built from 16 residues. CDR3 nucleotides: TGTGCCAGCAGTTACTCGAGTCCGGACAGGCACAATGAGCAGTTCTTC. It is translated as CASSYSSPDRHNEQFF.

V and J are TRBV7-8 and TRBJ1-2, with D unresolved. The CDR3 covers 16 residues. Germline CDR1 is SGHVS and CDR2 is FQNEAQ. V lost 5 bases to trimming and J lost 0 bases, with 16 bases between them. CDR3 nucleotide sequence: TGTGCCAGCAGCGCACGAGGGAGGGCCCCTAACTATGGCTACACCTTC. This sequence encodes CASSARGRAPNYGYTF.

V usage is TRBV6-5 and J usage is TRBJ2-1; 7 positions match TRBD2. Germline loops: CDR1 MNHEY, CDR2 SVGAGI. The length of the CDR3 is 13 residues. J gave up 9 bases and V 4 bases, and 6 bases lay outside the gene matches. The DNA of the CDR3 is TGTGCCAGCAGTTTGAGACTAGCTGGTGAGCAGTTCTTC. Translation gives CASSLRLAGEQFF.

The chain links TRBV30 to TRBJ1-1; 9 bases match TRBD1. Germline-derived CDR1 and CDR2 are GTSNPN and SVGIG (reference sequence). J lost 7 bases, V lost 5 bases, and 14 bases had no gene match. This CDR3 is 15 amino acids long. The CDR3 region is CAWGDGQGRAGEAFF. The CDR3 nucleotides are TGTGCCTGGGGGGATGGACAGGGGCGGGCGGGTGAAGCTTTCTTT. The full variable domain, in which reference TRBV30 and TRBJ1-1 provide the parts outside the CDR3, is SQTIHQWPATLVQPVGSPLSLECTVEGTSNPNLYWYRQAAGRGLQLLFYSVGIGQISSEVPQNLSASRPQDRQFILSSKKLLLSDSGFYLCAWGDGQGRAGEAFFGQGTRLTVV.

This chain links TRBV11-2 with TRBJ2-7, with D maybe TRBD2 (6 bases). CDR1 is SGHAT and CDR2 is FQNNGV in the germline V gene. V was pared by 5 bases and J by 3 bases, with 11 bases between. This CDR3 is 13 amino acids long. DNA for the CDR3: TGTGCCAGCAGCGCAACGGGGGTCTACGAGCAGTACTTC. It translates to CASSATGVYEQYF. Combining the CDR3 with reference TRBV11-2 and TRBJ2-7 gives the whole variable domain EAGVAQSPRYKIIEKRQSVAFWCNPISGHATLYWYQQILGQGPKLLIQFQNNGVVDDSQLPKDRFSAERLKGVDSTLKIQPAKLEDSAVYLCASSATGVYEQYFGPGTRLTVT.

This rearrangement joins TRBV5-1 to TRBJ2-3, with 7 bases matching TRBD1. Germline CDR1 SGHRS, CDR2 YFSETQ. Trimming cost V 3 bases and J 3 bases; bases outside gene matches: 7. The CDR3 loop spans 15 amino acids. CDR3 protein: CASSSSGTETDTQYF. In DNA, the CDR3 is TGCGCCAGCAGCTCCTCCGGGACAGAGACAGATACGCAGTATTTT.

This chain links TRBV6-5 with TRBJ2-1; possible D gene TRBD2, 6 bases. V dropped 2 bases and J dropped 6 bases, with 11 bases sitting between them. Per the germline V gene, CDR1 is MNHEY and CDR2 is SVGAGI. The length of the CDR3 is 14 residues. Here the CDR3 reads CASSYKRATNEQFF. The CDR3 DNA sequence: TGTGCCAGCAGTTACAAGCGGGCGACCAATGAGCAGTTCTTC.

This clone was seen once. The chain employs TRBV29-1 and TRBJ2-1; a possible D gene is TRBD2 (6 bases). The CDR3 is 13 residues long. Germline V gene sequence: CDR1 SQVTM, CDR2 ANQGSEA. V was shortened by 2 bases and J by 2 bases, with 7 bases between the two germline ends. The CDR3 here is CSVETGAYNEQFF. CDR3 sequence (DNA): TGCAGCGTTGAAACGGGGGCCTACAATGAGCAGTTCTTC.

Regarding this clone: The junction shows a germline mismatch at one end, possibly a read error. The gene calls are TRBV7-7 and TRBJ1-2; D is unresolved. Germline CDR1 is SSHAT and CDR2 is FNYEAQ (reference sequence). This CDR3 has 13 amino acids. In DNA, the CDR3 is TGTGCTAGCAGCTTCCGGGTCGTCTATGGCTACACCTTC. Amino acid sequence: CASSFRVVYGYTF.

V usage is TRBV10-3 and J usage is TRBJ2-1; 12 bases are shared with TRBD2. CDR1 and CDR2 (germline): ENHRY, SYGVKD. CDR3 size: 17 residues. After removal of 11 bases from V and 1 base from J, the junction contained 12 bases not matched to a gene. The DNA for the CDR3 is TGTGCCTCACGGGCTAGCGGGAGGGAGGGGTCCTACAATGAGCAGTTCTTC. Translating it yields CASRASGREGSYNEQFF.

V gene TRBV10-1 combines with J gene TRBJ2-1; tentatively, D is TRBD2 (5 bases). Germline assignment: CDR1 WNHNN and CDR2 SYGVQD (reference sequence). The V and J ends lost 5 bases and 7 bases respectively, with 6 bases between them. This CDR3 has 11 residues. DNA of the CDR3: TGCGCCAGCAGTACGGGGAATGAGCAGTTCTTC. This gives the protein CASSTGNEQFF.

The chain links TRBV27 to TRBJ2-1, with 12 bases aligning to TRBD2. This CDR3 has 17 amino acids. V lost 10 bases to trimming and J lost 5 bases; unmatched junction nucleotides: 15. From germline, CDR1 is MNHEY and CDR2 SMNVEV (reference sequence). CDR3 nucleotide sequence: TGTGCCACCAGAGGTCGACTAGCGGGAGATTTGAACAATGAGCAGTTCTTC. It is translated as CATRGRLAGDLNNEQFF.

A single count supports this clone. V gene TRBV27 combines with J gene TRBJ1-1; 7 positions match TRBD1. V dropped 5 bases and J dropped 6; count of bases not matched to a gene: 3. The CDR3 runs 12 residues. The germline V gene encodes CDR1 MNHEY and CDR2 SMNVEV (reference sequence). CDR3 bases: TGTGCCAGCAGTCTTGACAGGGCTGAAGCTTTCTTT. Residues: CASSLDRAEAFF.

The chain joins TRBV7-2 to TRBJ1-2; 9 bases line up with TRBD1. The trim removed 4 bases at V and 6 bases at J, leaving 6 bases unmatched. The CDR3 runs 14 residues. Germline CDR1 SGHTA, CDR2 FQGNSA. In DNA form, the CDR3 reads TGTGCCAGCAGCTCCGCCGGGACAGGGCATGGCTACACCTTC. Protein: CASSSAGTGHGYTF. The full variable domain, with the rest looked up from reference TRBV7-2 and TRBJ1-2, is GAGVSQSPSNKVTEKGKDVELRCDPISGHTALYWYRQSLGQGLEFLIYFQGNSAPDKSGLPSDRFSAERTGGSVSTLTIQRTQQEDSAVYLCASSSAGTGHGYTFGSGTRLTVV.

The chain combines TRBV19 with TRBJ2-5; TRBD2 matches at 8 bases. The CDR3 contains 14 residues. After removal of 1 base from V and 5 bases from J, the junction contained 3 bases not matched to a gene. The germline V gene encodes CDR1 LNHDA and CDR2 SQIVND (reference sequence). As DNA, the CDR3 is TGTGCCAGTAGTATAGCGGGGGGGCTGGAGACCCAGTACTTC. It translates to CASSIAGGLETQYF.